The sequence of this T cell receptor (beta chain) was determined in a study of OX40 agonist ivuxolimab in advanced cancers. Study as a whole: Three patients got partial responses; one had hepatocellular carcinoma and two had cutaneous melanoma.

Sequenced by immunoSEQ multiplex PCR; TCRdb stores in-frame clones only, minus some. The profile shows more than 70,000 clones, approximately 94% of them singletons. Comment on this clone: What it binds is unknown. The sample contains more than one DNA sequence encoding this CDR3.

Points from the study as a whole: Patients with a partial response at 0.1-3.0 mg/kg had among the lowest clonal expansion. Expanded clones belonging to CD8+ T cells outnumbered, on average, those of CD4+. In a subset of nonresponders, normalized T-cell clonal expansion was also low.

CDR1 and CDR2 from the germline V gene are LNHDA and SQIVND (reference sequence). This CDR3 spans 15 amino acids. The trim removed 3 bases at V and 1 base at J, leaving 4 bases unmatched. The origin of this receptor is an adult with an advanced solid tumor such as melanoma, head and neck, liver or kidney cancer. The sequences come from CD4+ or CD8+ T cells sorted from blood, collected in a trial of the OX40 agonist ivuxolimab. This chain uses TRBV19 with TRBJ2-3, with 7 bases fitting TRBD2. CDR3 coding DNA: TGTGCCAGTAGTATCAGTCTAGCGGGCACAGATACGCAGTATTTT. This sequence encodes CASSISLAGTDTQYF.